This T cell receptor beta chain is from a study of shared clonotypes between healthy human individuals. CD45RO-negative cells were positively selected for CCR7, leaving out terminally differentiated effector memory CD45RA+ cells. Study conclusions and caveats: In contrast to clonotypes shared by all four donors, non-shared clonotypes had lower generation probabilities.

Regarding this clone: Its cognate antigen is unknown.

Profiled with immunoSEQ multiplex PCR; TCRdb holds only in-frame clones, not every one. The data show roughly 2,000,000 clones, about 95% seen once. The TCR comes from a man aged 18 to 30 in good health. The specimen sequenced was naive CD8+ T cells sorted from blood.

As DNA, the CDR3 is TGTGCCAGCAGCGTAGCAACGGGGTCACCCCTCCACTTT. This gives the protein CASSVATGSPLHF. The chain links TRBV9 to TRBJ1-6; D not certain. Germline V gives CDR1 SGDLS, CDR2 YYNGEE. CDR3 size: 13 residues. The V and J ends lost 0 bases and 10 bases respectively, with 8 bases between them.